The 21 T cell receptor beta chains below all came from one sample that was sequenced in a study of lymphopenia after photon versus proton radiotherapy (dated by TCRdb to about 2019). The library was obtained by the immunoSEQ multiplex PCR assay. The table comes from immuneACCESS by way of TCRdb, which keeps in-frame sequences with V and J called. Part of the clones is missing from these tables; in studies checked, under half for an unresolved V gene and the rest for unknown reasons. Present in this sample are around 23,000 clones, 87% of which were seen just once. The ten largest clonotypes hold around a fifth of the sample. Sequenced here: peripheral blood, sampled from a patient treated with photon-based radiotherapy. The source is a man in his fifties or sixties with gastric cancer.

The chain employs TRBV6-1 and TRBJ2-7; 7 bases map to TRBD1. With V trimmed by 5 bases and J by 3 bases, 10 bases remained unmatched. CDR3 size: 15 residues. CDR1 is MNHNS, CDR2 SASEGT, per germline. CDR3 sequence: CASSKDSRGSYEQYV. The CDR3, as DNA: TGTGCCAGCAGTAAGGATTCCAGGGGGAGCTACGAGCAGTACGTC.

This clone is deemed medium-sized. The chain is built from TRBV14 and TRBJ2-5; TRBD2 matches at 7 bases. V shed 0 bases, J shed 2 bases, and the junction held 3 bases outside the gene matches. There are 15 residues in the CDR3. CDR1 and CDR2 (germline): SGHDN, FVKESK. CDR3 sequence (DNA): TGTGCCAGCAGCCAAGATCGGCGGGGGCAAGAGACCCAGTACTTC. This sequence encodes CASSQDRRGQETQYF.

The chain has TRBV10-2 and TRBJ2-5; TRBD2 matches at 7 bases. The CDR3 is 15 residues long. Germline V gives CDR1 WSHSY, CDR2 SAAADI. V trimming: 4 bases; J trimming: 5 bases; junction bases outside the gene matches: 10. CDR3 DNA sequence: TGCGCCAGCAGTGTCGGGGGGATCACTGCCGAGACCCAGTACTTC. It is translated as CASSVGGITAETQYF.

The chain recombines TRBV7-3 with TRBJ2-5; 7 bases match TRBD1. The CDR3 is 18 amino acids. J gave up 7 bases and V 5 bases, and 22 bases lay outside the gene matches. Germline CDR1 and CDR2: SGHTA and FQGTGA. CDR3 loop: CASSIQAVGQPPVVTQYF. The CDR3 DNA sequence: TGTGCCAGCAGCATTCAGGCGGTGGGACAGCCCCCAGTCGTGACCCAGTACTTC.

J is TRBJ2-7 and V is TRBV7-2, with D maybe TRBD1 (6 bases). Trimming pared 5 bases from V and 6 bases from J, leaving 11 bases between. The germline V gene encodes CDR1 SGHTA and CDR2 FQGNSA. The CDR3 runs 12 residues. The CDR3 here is CASSDTGFEQYF. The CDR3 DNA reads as TGTGCCAGCAGCGACACAGGGTTCGAGCAGTACTTC.

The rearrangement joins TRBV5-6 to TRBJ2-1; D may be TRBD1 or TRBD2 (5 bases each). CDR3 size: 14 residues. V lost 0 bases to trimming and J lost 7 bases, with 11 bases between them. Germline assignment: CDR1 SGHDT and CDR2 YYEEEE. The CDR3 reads CASSLVGGLNEQFF. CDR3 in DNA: TGTGCCAGCAGCTTGGTTGGGGGTTTGAATGAGCAGTTCTTC.

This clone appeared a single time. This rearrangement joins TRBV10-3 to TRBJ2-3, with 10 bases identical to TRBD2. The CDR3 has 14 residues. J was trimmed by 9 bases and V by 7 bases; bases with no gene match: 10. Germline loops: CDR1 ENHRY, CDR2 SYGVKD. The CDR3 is CAITASGGAWTQYF. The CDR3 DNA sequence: TGTGCCATCACAGCAAGCGGGGGGGCGTGGACGCAGTATTTT.

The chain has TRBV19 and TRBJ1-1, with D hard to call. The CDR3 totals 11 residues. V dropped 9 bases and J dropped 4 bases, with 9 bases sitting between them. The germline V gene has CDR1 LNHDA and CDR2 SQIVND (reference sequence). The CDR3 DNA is TGTGCCAGCACTCTCCGCACTGAAGCTTTCTTT. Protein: CASTLRTEAFF.

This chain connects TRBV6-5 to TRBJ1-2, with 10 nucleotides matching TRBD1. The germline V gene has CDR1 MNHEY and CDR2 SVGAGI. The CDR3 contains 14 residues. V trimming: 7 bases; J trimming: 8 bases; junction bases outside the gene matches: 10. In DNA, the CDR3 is TGTGCCAGCACCAGACGACAGGGGGCACGAGGCTACACCTTC. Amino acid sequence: CASTRRQGARGYTF.

The CDR3: CASSLALGARQPQHF. The CDR3 DNA follows: TGTGCCAGCAGCTTAGCGTTGGGGGCGCGACAGCCCCAGCATTTT. The chain links TRBV7-2 to TRBJ1-5; D is possibly TRBD1 (6 bases). The V gene lost 0 bases and the J gene lost 7 bases, with 13 bases spanning the gap. The germline V gene encodes CDR1 SGHTA and CDR2 FQGNSA. There are 15 residues in the CDR3.

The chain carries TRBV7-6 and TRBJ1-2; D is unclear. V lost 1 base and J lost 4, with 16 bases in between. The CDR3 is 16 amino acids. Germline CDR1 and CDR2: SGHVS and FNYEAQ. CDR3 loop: CASSLESSRTSYGYTF. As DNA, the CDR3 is TGTGCCAGCAGCTTAGAGTCCAGCCGAACCTCCTATGGCTACACCTTC. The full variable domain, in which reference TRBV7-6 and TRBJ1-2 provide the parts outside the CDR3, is GAGVSQSPRYKVTKRGQDVALRCDPISGHVSLYWYRQALGQGPEFLTYFNYEAQQDKSGLPNDRFSAERPEGSISTLTIQRTEQRDSAMYRCASSLESSRTSYGYTFGSGTRLTVV.

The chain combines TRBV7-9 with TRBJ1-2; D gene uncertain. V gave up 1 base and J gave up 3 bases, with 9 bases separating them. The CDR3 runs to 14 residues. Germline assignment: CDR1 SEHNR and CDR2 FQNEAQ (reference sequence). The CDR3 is CASSLEAGYYGYTF. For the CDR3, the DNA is TGTGCCAGCAGCTTAGAAGCAGGATACTATGGCTACACCTTC.

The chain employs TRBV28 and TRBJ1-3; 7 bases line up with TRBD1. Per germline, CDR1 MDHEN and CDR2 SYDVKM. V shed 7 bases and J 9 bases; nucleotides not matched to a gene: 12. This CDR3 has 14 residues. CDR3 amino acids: CASIEGGSEGTIYF. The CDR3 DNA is TGTGCCAGCATCGAAGGGGGCTCCGAAGGCACCATATATTTT.

The CDR3 DNA follows: TGTGCCAGCAGCGTCGCCGGGGCCCAAAACATTCAGTACTTC. This sequence encodes CASSVAGAQNIQYF. The chain links TRBV14 to TRBJ2-4, with D perhaps given as TRBD1 or TRBD2 (5 bases each). The CDR3 is 14 amino acids. V shed 5 bases and J shed 5 bases, with 13 bases lying between them. Germline V lookup: CDR1 SGHDN, CDR2 FVKESK. The full variable domain, in which reference TRBV14 and TRBJ2-4 provide the parts outside the CDR3, is EAGVTQFPSHSVIEKGQTVTLRCDPISGHDNLYWYRRVMGKEIKFLLHFVKESKQDESGMPNNRFLAERTGGTYSTLKVQPAELEDSGVYFCASSVAGAQNIQYFGAGTRLSVL.

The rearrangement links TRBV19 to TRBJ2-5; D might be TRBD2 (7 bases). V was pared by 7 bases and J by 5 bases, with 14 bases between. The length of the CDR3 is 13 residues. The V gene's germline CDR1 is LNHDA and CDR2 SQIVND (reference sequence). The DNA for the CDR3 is TGTGCCAGTAAGGGGGGGGACTATGAGACCCAGTACTTC. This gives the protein CASKGGDYETQYF.

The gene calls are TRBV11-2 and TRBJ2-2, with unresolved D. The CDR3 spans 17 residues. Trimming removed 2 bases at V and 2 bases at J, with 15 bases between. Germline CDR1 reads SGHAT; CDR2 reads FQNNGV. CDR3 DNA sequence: TGTGCCAGCAGCTTAAGCGTAGGCGGTCCCAACACCGGGGAGCTGTTTTTT. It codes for CASSLSVGGPNTGELFF.

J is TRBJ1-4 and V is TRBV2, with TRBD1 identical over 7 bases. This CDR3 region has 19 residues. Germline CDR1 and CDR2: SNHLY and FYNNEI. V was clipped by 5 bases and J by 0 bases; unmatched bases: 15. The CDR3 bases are TGTGCCAGCAGTCACCCCGGGACAGTGGGCCACTCAACTAATGAAAAACTGTTTTTT. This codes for CASSHPGTVGHSTNEKLFF.

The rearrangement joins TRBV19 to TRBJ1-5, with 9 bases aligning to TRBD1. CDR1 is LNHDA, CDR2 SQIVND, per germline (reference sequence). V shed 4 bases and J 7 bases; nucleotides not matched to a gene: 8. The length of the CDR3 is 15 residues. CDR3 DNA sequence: TGTGCCAGTAGTAAGGGACAGGGACACCGGCAGCCCCAGCATTTT. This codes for CASSKGQGHRQPQHF. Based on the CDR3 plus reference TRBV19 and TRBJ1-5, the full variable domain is DGGITQSPKYLFRKEGQNVTLSCEQNLNHDAMYWYRQDPGQGLRLIYYSQIVNDFQKGDIAEGYSVSREKKESFPLTVTSAQKNPTAFYLCASSKGQGHRQPQHFGDGTRLSIL.

CDR3 sequence: CASSEIPAYGYTF. Here the CDR3 DNA reads TGTGCCAGCAGTGAAATTCCGGCCTATGGCTACACCTTC. The V and J genes are TRBV6-1 and TRBJ1-2; D is ambiguous. Germline lookup yields CDR1 MNHNS and CDR2 SASEGT. V lost 2 bases, J lost 4 bases, and 8 bases lay in between. The CDR3 loop spans 13 amino acids.

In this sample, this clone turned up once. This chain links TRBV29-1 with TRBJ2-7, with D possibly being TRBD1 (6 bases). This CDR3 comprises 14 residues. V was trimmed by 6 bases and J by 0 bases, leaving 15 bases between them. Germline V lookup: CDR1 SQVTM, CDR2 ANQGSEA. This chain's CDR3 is CSVTGTRSSYEQYF. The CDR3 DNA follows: TGCAGCGTCACCGGGACAAGAAGCTCCTACGAGCAGTACTTC.

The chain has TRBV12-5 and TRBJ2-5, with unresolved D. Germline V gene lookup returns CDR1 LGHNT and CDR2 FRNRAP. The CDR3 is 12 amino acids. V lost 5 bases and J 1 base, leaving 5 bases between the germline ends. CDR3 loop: CASGTVQETQYF. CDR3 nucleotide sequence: TGTGCTAGTGGTACGGTCCAAGAGACCCAGTACTTC.